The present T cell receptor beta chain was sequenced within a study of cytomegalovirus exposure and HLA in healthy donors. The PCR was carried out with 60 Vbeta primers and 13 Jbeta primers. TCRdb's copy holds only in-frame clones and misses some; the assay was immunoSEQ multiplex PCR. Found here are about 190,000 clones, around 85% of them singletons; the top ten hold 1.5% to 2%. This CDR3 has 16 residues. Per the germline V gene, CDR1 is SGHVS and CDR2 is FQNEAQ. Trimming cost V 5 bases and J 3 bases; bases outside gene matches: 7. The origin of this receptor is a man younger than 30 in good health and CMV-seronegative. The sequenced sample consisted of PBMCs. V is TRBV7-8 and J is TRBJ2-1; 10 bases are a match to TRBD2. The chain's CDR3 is CASSPLAGEGYNEQFF. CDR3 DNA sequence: TGTGCCAGCAGCCCTCTAGCGGGAGAGGGCTACAATGAGCAGTTCTTC.